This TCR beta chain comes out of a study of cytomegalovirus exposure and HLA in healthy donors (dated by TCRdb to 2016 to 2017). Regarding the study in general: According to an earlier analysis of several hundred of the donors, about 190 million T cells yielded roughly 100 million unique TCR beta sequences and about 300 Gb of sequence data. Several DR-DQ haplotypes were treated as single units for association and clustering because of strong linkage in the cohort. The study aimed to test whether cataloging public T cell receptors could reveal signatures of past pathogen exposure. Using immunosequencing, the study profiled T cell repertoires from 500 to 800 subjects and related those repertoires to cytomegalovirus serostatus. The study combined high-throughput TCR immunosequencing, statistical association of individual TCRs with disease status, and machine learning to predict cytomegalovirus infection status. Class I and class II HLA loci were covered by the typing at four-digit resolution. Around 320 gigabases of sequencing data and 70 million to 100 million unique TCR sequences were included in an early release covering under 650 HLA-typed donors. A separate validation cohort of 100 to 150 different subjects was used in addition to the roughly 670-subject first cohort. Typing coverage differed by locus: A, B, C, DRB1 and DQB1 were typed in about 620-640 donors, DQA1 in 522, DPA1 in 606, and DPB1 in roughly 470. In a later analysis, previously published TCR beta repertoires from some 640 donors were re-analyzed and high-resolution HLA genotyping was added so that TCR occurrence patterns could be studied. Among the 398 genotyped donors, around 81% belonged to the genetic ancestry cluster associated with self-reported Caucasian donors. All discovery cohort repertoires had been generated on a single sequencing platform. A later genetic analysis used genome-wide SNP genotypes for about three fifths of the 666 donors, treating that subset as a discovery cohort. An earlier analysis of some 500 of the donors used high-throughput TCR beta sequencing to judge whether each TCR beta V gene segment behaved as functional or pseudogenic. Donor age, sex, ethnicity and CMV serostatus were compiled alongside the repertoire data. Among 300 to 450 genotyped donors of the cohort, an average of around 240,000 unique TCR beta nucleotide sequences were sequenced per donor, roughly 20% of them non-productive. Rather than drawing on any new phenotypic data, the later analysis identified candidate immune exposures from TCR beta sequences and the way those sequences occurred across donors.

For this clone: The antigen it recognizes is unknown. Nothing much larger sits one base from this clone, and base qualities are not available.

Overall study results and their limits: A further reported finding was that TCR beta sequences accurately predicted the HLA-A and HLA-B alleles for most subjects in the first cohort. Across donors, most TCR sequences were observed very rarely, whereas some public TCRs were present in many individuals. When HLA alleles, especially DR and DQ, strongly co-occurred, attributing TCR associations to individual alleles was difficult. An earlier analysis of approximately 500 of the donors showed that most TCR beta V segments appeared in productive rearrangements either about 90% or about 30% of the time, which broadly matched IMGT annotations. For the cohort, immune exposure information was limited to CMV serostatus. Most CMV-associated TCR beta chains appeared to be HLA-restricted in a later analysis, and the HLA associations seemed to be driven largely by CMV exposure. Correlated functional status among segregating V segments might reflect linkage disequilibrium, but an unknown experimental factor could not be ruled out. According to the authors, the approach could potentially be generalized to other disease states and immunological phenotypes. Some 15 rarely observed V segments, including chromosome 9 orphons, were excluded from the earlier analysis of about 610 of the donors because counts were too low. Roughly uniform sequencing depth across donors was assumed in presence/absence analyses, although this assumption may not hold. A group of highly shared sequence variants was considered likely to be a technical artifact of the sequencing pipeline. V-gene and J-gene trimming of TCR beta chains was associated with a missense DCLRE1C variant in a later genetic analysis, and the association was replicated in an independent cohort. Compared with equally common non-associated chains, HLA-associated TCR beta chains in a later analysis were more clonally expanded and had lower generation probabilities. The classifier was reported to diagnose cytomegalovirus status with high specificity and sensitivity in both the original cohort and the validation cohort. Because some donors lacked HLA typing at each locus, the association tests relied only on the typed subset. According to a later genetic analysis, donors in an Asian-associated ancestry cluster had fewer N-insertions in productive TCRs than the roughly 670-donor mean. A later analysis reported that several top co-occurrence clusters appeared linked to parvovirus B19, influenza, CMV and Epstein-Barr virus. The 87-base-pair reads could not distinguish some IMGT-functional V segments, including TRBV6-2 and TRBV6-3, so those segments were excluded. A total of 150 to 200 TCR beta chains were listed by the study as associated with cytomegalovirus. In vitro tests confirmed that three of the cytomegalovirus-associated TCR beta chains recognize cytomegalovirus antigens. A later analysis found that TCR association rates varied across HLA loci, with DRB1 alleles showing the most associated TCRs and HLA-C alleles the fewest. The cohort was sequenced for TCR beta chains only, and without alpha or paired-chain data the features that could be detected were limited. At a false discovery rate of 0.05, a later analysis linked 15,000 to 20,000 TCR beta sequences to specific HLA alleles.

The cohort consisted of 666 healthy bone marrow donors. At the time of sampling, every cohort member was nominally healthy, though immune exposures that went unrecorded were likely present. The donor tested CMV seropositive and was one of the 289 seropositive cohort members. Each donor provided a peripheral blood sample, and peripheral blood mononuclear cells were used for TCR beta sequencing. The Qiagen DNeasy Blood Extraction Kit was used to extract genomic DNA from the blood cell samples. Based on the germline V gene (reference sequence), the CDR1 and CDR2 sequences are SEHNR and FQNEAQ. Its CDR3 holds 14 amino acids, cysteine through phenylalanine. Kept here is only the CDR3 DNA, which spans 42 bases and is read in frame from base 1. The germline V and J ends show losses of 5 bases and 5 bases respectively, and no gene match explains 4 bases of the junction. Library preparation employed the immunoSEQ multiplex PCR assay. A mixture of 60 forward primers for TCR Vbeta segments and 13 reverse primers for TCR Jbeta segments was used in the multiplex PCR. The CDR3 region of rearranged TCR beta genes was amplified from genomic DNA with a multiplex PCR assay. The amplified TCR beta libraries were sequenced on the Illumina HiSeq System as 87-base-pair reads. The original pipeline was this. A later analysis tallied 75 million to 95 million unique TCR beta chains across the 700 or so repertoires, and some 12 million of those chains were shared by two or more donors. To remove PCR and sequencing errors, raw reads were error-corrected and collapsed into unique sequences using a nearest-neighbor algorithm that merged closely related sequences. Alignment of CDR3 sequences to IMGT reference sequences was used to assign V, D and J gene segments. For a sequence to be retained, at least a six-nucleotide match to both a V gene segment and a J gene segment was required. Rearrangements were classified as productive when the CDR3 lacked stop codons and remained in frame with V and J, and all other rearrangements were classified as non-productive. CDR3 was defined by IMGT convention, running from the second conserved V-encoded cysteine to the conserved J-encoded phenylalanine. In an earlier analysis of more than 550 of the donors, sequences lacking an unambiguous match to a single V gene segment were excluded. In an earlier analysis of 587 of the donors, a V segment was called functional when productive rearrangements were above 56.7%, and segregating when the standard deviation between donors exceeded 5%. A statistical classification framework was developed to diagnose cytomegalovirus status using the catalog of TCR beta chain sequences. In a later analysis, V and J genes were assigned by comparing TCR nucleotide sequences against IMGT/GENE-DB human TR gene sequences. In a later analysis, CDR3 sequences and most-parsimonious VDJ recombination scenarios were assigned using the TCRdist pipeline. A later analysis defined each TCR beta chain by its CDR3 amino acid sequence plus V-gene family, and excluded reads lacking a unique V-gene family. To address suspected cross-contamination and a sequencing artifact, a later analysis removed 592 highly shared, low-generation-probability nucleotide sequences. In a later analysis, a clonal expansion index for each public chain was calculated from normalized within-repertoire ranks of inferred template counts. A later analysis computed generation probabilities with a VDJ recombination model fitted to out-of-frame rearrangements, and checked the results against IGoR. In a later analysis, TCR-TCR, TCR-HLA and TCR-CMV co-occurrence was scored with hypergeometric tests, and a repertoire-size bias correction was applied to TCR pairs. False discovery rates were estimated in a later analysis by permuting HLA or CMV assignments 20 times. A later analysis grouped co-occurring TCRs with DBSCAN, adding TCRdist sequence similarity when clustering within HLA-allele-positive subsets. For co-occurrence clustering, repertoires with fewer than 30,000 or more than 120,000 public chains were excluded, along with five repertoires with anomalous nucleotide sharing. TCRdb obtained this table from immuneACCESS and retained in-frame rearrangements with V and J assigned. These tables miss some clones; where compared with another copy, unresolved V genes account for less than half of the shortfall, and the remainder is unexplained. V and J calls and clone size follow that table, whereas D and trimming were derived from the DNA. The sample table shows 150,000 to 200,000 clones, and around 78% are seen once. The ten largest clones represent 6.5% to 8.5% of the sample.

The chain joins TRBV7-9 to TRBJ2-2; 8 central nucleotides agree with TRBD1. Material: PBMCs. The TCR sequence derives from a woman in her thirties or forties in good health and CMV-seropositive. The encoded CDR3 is CASSTGQATGELFF. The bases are TGTGCCAGCAGCACGGGACAGGCTACCGGGGAGCTGTTTTTT.